The TCR beta chain described here comes from a study of technical replicates of blood from a handful of donors (dated by TCRdb to about 2017). To prepare the library, the immunoSEQ multiplex PCR assay was applied. What TCRdb holds here is the immuneACCESS table cut down to in-frame rearrangements. Part of the clones is not present; checked against another copy, under half of the missing clones reflect an unresolved V gene, and the others are unexplained. Present in this sample are tens of thousands of clones, about 83% of which were seen just once. 5.2% of the sample rests with the top ten. Concerning this clone itself: Its antigen is currently not known. No much larger clone is present one base from it, and per-base qualities are unavailable.

Based on the germline V gene (reference sequence), the CDR1 and CDR2 sequences are SEHNR and FQNEAQ. The V and J ends are trimmed by 5 bases and 9 bases, leaving 11 bases between them. The CDR3 runs 12 residues from the cysteine to the phenylalanine. Of all the DNA, just the CDR3 is kept, 36 bases in frame from base 1. The clonotype was recovered from a human donor in good health. Some clones in this sample may be carry-over from other donors' samples. The chain employs TRBV7-9 and TRBJ2-1, with the identity of the D gene unclear. The sample consisted of PBMCs. The CDR3 here reads CASSGRLGEQFF. The nucleotides are TGTGCCAGCAGCGGTCGACTCGGTGAGCAGTTCTTC.